The entry that follows covers one T cell receptor (beta chain) sequence. Its cognate antigen is unknown. This entry belongs to a study of T cells in narcolepsy. Study details: Enrolled donors included narcolepsy type 1 or type 2 patients and healthy controls.

The CDR3 length is 13 residues. Germline V gene lookup returns CDR1 SGHNT and CDR2 YYREEE (reference sequence). V shed 9 bases and J shed 2 bases, with 11 bases lying between them. Libraries were prepared by immunoSEQ multiplex PCR; TCRdb keeps only in-frame clonotypes and omits some of them. Seen here are about 40,000 clones, approximately 88% observed once, and the top ten hold less than 1.5%. Study-level results: In some patient and control memory CD4+ samples, autoreactive clones were absent. Comparing one patient's CSF and blood CD4+ clonotypes highlighted HCRT- and TRIB2-specific autoreactive clonotypes.

The TCR originated in a human donor with narcolepsy. The source material was CD45RA- memory CD4+ T cells from PBMCs. V and J are TRBV5-4 and TRBJ2-2; no clear D. This chain's CDR3 is CAIHWSNTGELFF. The CDR3 nucleotides read TGTGCCATACATTGGAGTAACACCGGGGAGCTGTTTTTT. The full variable domain, with the rest looked up from reference TRBV5-4 and TRBJ2-2, is ETGVTQSPTHLIKTRGQQVTLRCSSQSGHNTVSWYQQALGQGPQFIFQYYREEENGRGNFPPRFSGLQFPNYSSELNVNALELDDSALYLCAIHWSNTGELFFGEGSRLTVL.